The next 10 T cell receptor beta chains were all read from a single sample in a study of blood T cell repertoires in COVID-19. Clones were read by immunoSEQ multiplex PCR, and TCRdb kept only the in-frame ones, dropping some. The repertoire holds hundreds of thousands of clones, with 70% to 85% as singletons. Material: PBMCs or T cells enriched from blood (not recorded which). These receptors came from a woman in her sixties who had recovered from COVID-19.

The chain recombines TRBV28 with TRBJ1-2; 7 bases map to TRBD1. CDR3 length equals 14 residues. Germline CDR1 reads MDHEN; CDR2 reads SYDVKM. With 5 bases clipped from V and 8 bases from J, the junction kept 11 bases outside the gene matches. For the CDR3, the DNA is TGTGCCAGCAGTCCTGACAGGGTAGTTTGGGGCTACACCTTC. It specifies CASSPDRVVWGYTF.

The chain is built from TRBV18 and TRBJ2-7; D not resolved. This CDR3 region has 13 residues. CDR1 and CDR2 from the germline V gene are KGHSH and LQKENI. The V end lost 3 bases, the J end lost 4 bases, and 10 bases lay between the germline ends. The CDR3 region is CASSPPSGYEQYF. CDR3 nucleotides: TGTGCCAGCTCACCGCCCTCAGGATACGAGCAGTACTTC.

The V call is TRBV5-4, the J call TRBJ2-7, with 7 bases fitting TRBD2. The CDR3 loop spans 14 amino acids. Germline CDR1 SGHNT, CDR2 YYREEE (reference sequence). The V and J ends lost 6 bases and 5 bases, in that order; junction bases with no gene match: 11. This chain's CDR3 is CASTNRSGKHEQYF. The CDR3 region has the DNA TGTGCCAGCACTAACCGGAGCGGGAAACACGAGCAGTACTTC.

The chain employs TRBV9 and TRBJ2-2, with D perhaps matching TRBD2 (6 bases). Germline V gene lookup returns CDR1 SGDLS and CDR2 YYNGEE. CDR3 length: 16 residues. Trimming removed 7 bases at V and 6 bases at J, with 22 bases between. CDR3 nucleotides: TGTGCCAGCGGGTTGATGGGGCGGGAAACGTCCGGGGAGCTGTTTTTT. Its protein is CASGLMGRETSGELFF.

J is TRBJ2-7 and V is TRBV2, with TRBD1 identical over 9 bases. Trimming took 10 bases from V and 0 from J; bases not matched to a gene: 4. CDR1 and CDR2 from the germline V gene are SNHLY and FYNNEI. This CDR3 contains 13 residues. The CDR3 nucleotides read TGTGCCAACAGGGGGCTGGGCTCCTACGAGCAGTACTTC. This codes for CANRGLGSYEQYF.

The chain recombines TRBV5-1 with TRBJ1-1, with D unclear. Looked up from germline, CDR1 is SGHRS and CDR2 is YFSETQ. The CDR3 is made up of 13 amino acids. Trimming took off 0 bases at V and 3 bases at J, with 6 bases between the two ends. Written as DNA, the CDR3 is TGCGCCAGCAGCTTGGAGCAGGACACTGAAGCTTTCTTT. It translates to CASSLEQDTEAFF.

DNA for the CDR3: TGTGCCAGCAAGGAGACCGGGGAGCTGTTTTTT. Protein product: CASKETGELFF. The J gene is TRBJ2-2, the V gene TRBV27; D remains unclear. The CDR3 is 11 residues long. Trimming cost V 7 bases and J 5 bases, with 5 bases left between them. Germline values: CDR1 MNHEY, CDR2 SMNVEV (reference sequence).

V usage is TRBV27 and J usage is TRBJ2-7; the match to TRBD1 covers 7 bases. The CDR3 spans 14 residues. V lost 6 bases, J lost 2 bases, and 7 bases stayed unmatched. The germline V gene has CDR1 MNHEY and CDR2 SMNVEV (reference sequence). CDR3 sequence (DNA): TGTGCCAGCAGGTTCCGACAGGGCGCCTACGAGCAGTACTTC. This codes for CASRFRQGAYEQYF.

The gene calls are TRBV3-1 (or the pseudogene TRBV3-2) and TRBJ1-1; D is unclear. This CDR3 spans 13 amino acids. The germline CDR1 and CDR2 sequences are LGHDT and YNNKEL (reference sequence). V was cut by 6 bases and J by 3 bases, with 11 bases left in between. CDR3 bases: TGTGCCAGCAGAACAAATCGGGACACTGAAGCTTTCTTT. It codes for CASRTNRDTEAFF.

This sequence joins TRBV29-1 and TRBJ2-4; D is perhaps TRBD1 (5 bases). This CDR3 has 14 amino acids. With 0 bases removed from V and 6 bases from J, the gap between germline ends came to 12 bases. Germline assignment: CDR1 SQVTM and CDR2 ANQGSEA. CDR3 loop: CSVEDRARRNIQYF. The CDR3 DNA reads TGCAGCGTTGAAGACAGGGCGCGGAGAAACATTCAGTACTTC.